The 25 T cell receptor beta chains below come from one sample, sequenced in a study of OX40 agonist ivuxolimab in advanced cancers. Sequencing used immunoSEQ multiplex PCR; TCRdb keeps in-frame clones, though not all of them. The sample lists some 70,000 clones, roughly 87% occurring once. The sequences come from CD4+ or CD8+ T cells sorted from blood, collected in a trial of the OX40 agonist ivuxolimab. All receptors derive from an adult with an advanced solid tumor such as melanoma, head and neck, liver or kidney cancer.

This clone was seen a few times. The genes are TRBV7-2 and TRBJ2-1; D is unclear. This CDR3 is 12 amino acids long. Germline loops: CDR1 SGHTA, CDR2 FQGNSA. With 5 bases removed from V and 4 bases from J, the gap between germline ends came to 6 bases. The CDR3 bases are TGTGCCAGCAGCCCCCAGTACAATGAGCAGTTCTTC. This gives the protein CASSPQYNEQFF.

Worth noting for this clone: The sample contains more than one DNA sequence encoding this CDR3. CDR3 amino acids: CASSIGQGSYNEQFF. The CDR3 DNA is TGTGCCAGTAGTATCGGGCAGGGGTCCTACAATGAGCAGTTCTTC. This chain connects TRBV19 to TRBJ2-1, with D possibly matching TRBD1 (6 bases). Germline CDR1 is LNHDA and CDR2 is SQIVND (reference sequence). The V and J ends lost 3 bases and 1 base respectively, with 10 bases between them. This CDR3 has 15 amino acids.

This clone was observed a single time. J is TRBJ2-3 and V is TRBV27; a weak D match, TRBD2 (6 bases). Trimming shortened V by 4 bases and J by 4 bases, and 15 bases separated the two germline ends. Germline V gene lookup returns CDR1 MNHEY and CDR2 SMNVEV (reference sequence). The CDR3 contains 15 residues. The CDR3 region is CASSWREQAPDTQYF. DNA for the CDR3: TGTGCCAGCAGTTGGAGGGAACAGGCCCCAGATACGCAGTATTTT.

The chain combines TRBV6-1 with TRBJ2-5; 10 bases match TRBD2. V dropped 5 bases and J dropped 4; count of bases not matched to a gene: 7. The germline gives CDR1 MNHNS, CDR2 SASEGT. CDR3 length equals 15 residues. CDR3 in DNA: TGTGCCAGCAGTACCCGGACTAGCGGCCTAGAGACCCAGTACTTC. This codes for CASSTRTSGLETQYF.

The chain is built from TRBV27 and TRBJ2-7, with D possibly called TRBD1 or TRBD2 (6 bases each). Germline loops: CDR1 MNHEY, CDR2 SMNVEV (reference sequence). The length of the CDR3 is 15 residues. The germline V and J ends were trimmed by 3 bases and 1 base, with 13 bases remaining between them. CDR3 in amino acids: CASSLGRDNSYEQYF. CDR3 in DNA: TGTGCCAGCAGTTTGGGGCGGGACAATTCCTACGAGCAGTACTTC.

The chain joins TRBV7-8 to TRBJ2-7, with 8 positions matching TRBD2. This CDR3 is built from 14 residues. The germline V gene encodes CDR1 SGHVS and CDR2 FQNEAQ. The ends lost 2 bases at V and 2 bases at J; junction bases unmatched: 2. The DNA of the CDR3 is TGTGCCAGCAGCTTAAGCGGGAGCGCCTACGAGCAGTACTTC. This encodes CASSLSGSAYEQYF.

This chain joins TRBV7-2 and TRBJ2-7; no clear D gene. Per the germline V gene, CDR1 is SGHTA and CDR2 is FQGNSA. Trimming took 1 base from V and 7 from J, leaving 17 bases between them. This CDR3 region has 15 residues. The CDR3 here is CASSLGGRRAREQYF. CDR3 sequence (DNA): TGTGCCAGCAGCTTAGGCGGCCGTCGGGCTAGGGAGCAGTACTTC. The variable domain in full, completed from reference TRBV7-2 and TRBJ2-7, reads GAGVSQSPSNKVTEKGKDVELRCDPISGHTALYWYRQSLGQGLEFLIYFQGNSAPDKSGLPSDRFSAERTGGSVSTLTIQRTQQEDSAVYLCASSLGGRRAREQYFGPGTRLTVT.

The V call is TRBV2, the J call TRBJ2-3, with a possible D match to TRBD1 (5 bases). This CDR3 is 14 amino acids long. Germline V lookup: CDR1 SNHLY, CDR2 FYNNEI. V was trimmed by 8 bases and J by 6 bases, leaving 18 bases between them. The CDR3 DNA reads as TGTGCCAGCGGGGCCCTGCTCCGTGGGGATACGCAGTATTTT. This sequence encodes CASGALLRGDTQYF.

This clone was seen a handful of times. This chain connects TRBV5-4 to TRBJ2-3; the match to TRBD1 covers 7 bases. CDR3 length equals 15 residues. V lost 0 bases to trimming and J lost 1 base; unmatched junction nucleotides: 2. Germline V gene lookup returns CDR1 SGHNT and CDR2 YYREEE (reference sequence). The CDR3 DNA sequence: TGTGCCAGCAGCTTGGACAGGGGCGGCACAGATACGCAGTATTTT. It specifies CASSLDRGGTDTQYF.

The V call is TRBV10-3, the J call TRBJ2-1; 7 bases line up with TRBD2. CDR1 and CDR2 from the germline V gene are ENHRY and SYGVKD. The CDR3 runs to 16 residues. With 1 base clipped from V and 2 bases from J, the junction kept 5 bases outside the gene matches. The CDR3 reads CAISEFASGTYNEQFF. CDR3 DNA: TGTGCCATCAGTGAGTTCGCTAGCGGCACCTACAATGAGCAGTTCTTC.

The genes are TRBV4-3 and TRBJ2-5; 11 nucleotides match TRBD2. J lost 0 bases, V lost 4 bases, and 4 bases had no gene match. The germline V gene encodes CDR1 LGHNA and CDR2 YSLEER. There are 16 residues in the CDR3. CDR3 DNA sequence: TGCGCCAGCAGCCTCCTAGCGGGAGGAAACCAAGAGACCCAGTACTTC. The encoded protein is CASSLLAGGNQETQYF.

The CDR3 sequence is CSAPFPDTQYF. CDR3 nucleotide sequence: TGCAGTGCGCCATTCCCAGATACGCAGTATTTT. The rearrangement joins TRBV20-1 to TRBJ2-3; no definite D call. Looked up from germline, CDR1 is DFQATT and CDR2 is SNEGSKA (reference sequence). Trimming took 6 bases from V and 4 from J, leaving 8 bases between them. The CDR3 loop spans 11 amino acids.

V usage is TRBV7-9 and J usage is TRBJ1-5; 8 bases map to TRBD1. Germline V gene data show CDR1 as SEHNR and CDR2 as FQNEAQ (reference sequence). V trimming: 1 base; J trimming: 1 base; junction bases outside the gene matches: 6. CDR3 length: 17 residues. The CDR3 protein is CASSLDFTGGSNQPQHF. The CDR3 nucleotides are TGTGCCAGCAGCTTAGACTTTACAGGGGGAAGCAATCAGCCCCAGCATTTT.

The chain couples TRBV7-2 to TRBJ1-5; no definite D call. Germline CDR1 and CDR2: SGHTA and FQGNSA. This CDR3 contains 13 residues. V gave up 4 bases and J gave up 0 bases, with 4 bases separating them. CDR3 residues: CASSWGSNQPQHF. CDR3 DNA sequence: TGTGCCAGCAGCTGGGGTAGCAATCAGCCCCAGCATTTT. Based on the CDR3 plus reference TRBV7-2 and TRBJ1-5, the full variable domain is GAGVSQSPSNKVTEKGKDVELRCDPISGHTALYWYRQSLGQGLEFLIYFQGNSAPDKSGLPSDRFSAERTGGSVSTLTIQRTQQEDSAVYLCASSWGSNQPQHFGDGTRLSIL.

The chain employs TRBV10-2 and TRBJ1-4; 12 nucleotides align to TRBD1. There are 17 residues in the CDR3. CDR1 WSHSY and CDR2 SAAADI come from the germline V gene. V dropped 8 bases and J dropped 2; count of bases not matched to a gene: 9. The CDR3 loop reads CASAGQGAGVTNEKLFF. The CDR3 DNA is TGCGCCAGCGCGGGACAGGGGGCAGGAGTCACTAATGAAAAACTGTTTTTT.

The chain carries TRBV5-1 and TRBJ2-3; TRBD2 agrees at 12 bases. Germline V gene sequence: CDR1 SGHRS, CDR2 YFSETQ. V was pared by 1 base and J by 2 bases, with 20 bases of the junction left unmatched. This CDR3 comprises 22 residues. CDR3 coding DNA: TGCGCCAGCAGCTTGTATTTCGTGACTAGCGGGAGACTATCTCAACCCACAGATACGCAGTATTTT. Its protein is CASSLYFVTSGRLSQPTDTQYF.

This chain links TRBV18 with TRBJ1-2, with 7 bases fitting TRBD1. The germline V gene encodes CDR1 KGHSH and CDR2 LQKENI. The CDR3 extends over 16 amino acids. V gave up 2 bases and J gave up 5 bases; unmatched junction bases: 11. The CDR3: CASSPETGTVLYGYTF. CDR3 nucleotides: TGTGCCAGCTCACCAGAAACCGGGACAGTCCTATATGGCTACACCTTC.

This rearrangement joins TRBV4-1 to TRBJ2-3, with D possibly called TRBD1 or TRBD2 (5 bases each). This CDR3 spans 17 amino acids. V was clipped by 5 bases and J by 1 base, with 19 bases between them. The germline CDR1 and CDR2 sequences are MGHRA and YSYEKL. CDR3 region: CASSGRLRDPRTDTQYF. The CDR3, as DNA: TGCGCCAGCAGCGGGCGACTCCGGGACCCACGCACAGATACGCAGTATTTT.

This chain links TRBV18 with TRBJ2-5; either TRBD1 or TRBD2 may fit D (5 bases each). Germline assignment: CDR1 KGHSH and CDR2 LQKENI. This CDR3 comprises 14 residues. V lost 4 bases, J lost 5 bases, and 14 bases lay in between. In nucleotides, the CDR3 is TGTGCCAGCTCACTTGGGACGTTGGGGGAGACCCAGTACTTC. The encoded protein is CASSLGTLGETQYF.

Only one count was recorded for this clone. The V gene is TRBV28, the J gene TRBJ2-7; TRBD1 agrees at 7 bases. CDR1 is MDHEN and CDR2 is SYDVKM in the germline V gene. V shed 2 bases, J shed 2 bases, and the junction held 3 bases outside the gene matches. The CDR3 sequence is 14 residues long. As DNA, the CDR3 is TGTGCCAGCAGTTTAGGGGGACAGACCTACGAGCAGTACTTC. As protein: CASSLGGQTYEQYF.

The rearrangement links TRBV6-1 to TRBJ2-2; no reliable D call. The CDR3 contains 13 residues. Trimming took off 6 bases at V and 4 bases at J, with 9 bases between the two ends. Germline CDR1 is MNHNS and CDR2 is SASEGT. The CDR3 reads CASSPLRTGELFF. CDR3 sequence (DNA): TGTGCCAGCAGCCCTCTCCGCACCGGGGAGCTGTTTTTT.

DNA for the CDR3: TGTGCCAGCAGTTTATTCTCCCTAGCGGGGACTAAGGAGCAGTACTTC. This codes for CASSLFSLAGTKEQYF. The chain joins TRBV27 to TRBJ2-5; 9 positions agree with TRBD2. J gave up 11 bases and V 1 base, and 14 bases lay outside the gene matches. This CDR3 has 16 residues. Germline CDR1 and CDR2: MNHEY and SMNVEV (reference sequence).

The DNA for the CDR3 is TGTGCCAGCAGCATTCTAGCGGGAGGGTACAATGAGCAGTTCTTC. Translating it yields CASSILAGGYNEQFF. The rearrangement uses TRBV7-3 and TRBJ2-1; TRBD2 matches 12 bases. V dropped 5 bases and J dropped 4; count of bases not matched to a gene: 3. CDR1 is SGHTA and CDR2 is FQGTGA in the germline V gene. The CDR3 has 15 amino acids.

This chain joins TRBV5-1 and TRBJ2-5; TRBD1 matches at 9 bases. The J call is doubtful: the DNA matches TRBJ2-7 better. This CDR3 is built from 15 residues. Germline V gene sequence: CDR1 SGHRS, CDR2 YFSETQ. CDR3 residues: CASSPGQGVGGEQYF. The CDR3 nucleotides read TGCGCCAGCAGCCCGGGACAGGGTGTTGGAGGCGAGCAGTACTTC.

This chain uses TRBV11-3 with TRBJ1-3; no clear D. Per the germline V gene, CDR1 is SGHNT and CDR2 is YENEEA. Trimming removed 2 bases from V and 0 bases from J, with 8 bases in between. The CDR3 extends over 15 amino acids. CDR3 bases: TGTGCCAGCAGCTTACAGGCGGCCTCTGGAAACACCATATATTTT. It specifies CASSLQAASGNTIYF.